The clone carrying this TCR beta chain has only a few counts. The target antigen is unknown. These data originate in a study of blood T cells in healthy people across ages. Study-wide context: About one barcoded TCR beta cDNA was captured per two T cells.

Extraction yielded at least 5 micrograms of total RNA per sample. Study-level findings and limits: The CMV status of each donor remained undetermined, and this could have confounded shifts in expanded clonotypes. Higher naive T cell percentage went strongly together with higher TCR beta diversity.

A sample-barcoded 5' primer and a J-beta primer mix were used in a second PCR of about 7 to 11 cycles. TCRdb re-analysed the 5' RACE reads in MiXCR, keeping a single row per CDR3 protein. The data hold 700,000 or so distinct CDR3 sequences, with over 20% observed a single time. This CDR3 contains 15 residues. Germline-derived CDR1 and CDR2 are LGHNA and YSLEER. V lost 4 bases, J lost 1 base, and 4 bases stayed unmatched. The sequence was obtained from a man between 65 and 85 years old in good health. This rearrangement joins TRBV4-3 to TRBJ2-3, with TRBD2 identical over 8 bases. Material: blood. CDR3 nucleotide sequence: TGCGCCAGCAGCCCGGGACTAGTCGGCACAGATACGCAGTATTTT. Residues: CASSPGLVGTDTQYF.